Presented here are 10 T cell receptor gamma chains from one specimen sequenced in a study of γδ T cells in repeated Plasmodium falciparum infection. Bulk repertoires came from Vgamma9/Vdelta2+ or Vdelta2-negative gammadelta T cells flow-sorted from PBMC. TCRdb reanalysed the multiplex PCR reads via CATT. The table lists approximately 32,000 gamma-chain clones, over 1.3% of them singletons. The specimen was gamma-delta T cells from blood. These receptors came from a pool of human donors (malaria-infected and uninfected, not separated).

This clone was recorded at least ten times. This likely stems from a read error, as it lies one base from a far larger clone. The identical CDR3 is also encoded by other nucleotide sequences in the sample. The chain joins TRGV9 to TRGJ1 or TRGJ2. TCRdb does not report a J gene; here it was assigned by matching the DNA to germline references. The CDR3 is 15 amino acids. Losses at the gene ends were 0 bases for V and 7 bases for J; bases not matched to a gene: 12. Germline assignment: CDR1 GITISATS and CDR2 ISYDGTV (reference sequence). The CDR3 region has the DNA TGTGCCTTGTGGGAGGTGCACCCCTTTTACTATAAGAAACTCTTT. Amino acid sequence: CALWEVHPFYYKKLF.

As to this clone: A read error is the likely source, as a far larger clone sits one nucleotide away. Other DNA sequences in this specimen translate into the identical CDR3. CDR3 amino acids: CATWDRIHKKLF. DNA for the CDR3: TGCGCCACCTGGGACCGTATACATAAGAAACTCTTT. V is TRGV3 and J is TRGJ1 or TRGJ2. TCRdb gives no J gene; it was assigned here by matching the DNA to germline. The CDR3 covers 12 residues. Germline V lookup: CDR1 VTNTFY, CDR2 YDVSTARD (reference sequence).

This clone was detected many times. Other DNA sequences in this sample translate to the same CDR3. The chain links TRGV2 to TRGJ1 or TRGJ2. Germline V gene sequence: CDR1 EGSNGY, CDR2 YDSYNSKV. The CDR3 runs to 13 residues. With V trimmed by 1 base and J by 3 bases, 3 bases remained unmatched. CDR3 protein: CATWDGSYYKKLF. In DNA, the CDR3 is TGTGCCACCTGGGACGGTTCTTATTATAAGAAACTCTTT.

This clone was detected many times. A clone one base away is much larger, so this may be a read error. The chain carries TRGV9 and TRGJP. Germline values: CDR1 GITISATS, CDR2 ISYDGTV (reference sequence). The CDR3 sequence is 13 residues long. In DNA, the CDR3 is TGTGCCTTGTTCGAGTTGGACAAAAAAATCAAGGTATTT. As protein: CALFELDKKIKVF.

This clone has a handful of counts. Given a far larger clone just one base away, this is likely a sequencing read error. This chain uses TRGV9 with TRGJP. In the absence of a J gene in TCRdb, the DNA was matched to germline to assign it here. Per the germline V gene, CDR1 is GITISATS and CDR2 is ISYDGTV (reference sequence). The CDR3 spans 16 residues. The J segment lost 11 bases and the V segment lost 4 bases, leaving 11 bases of the junction unmatched. CDR3 DNA: TGTGCCTTGTGGGACCCCAGGGAGCTGGGCAAAAAAATCAAGGTATTT. The encoded protein is CALWDPRELGKKIKVF.

To note about this clone: The protein in TCRdb stems from a much larger clone and differs at residue 4 from this DNA's translation, likely a read error; here the protein is translated from the DNA. CDR3 DNA sequence: TGTGCCTTGTGTGAGGTGCGGTTTCATAAGAAACTCTTT. Encoded protein: CALCEVRFHKKLF. V gene TRGV9 combines with J gene TRGJ1 or TRGJ2. The J gene, absent from TCRdb, was called here by matching the DNA to germline. Germline V gives CDR1 GITISATS, CDR2 ISYDGTV (reference sequence). The CDR3 is 13 amino acids.

In its sample, this clone was seen many times. This chain uses TRGV2 with TRGJ1 or TRGJ2. J lost 0 bases, V lost 2 bases, and 4 bases had no gene match. The CDR3 spans 14 residues. In germline, CDR1 is EGSNGY, CDR2 YDSYNSKV. CDR3 in amino acids: CATWDDPNYYKKLF. The CDR3 DNA is TGTGCCACCTGGGACGACCCGAATTATTATAAGAAACTCTTT.

This clone was found a few times. TCRdb shows a much larger clone's protein in place of this DNA's translation, and the two differ at residue 5, likely through a read error; the protein shown is translated from the DNA. This rearrangement joins TRGV9 to TRGJ1 or TRGJ2. No J segment appears in TCRdb, so it was assigned here by matching the sequence to germline. Germline V gene sequence: CDR1 GITISATS, CDR2 ISYDGTV (reference sequence). The CDR3 has 13 amino acids. V lost 5 bases to trimming and J lost 11 bases; unmatched junction nucleotides: 15. CDR3 loop: CALWGVIPLEKLF. CDR3 DNA: TGTGCCTTGTGGGGGGTTATCCCCCTTGAGAAACTCTTT.

About this clone itself: TCRdb shows a much larger clone's protein in place of this DNA's translation, and the two differ at residue 15, likely through a read error; the protein shown is translated from the DNA. The chain employs TRGV9 and TRGJP. No J gene is reported in TCRdb; it was inferred here by comparing the DNA with germline. Per the germline V gene, CDR1 is GITISATS and CDR2 is ISYDGTV (reference sequence). CDR3 length: 18 residues. The CDR3 spells CALWEVLEVELGKKVKVF. The CDR3 coding sequence is TGTGCCTTGTGGGAGGTGCTCGAGGTCGAGTTGGGCAAAAAAGTCAAGGTATTT.

This clone came up a few times. TCRdb attributes to this sequence the protein of a much larger clone, which differs from the DNA translation at residue 7; a read error is likely, and the protein displayed is translated from the DNA. The chain uses TRGV9 and TRGJP. TCRdb does not report a J gene; here it was assigned by matching the DNA to germline references. The CDR3 spans 17 residues. V lost 4 bases and J lost 6; bases outside the gene matches: 9. The V gene's germline CDR1 is GITISATS and CDR2 ISYDGTV (reference sequence). CDR3 residues: CALWEGERELGKKIKVF. CDR3 DNA sequence: TGTGCCTTGTGGGAAGGGGAGCGAGAGTTGGGCAAAAAAATCAAGGTATTT.